This record looks at one T cell receptor beta chain sequence and its context. This sample is part of a study of blood T cell repertoires in COVID-19. Study summary: COVID-19 samples from acute and convalescent phases originated in the United States, Italy and Spain.

The V gene end was trimmed by 4 bases and the J gene end by 6 bases; junction bases not matched to a gene: 4. From germline, CDR1 is SGHTA and CDR2 FQGNSA. The CDR3 runs to 14 residues. Profiled with immunoSEQ multiplex PCR; TCRdb holds only in-frame clones, not every one. The sample lists 250,000 to 400,000 clones; about 87% were seen once. The sequence came from a woman in her twenties or thirties who had recovered from COVID-19. The rearrangement links TRBV7-2 to TRBJ2-2; 8 bases align to TRBD1. Sequences were obtained from PBMCs or T cells enriched from blood (not recorded which). Written as DNA, the CDR3 is TGTGCCAGCAGCTCAGACAGGGGCCCCGGGGAGCTGTTTTTT. Protein: CASSSDRGPGELFF.